This TCR beta chain was retrieved from a study of T cell repertoires in cytomegalovirus infection. On this clonotype: What it binds is not known.

Between the trimmed V and J ends, which lost 5 bases and 1 base, there was a span of 24 bases. The CDR3 covers 19 residues. TCRdb reanalysed the reads using MiXCR and keeps one entry per CDR3 protein. The sample contains about 130,000 distinct CDR3 sequences, roughly a third of which appear only once. The V and J genes are TRBV12-3 or TRBV12-4 and TRBJ1-5, with unresolved D. Here the sequenced sample was CD8+ T cells from cultured PBMCs, taken from culture after CMV antigen stimulation. The TCR originated in a human donor in good health (CMV status not recorded). Some clones in this sample may be carry-over from other donors' samples. The CDR3 DNA reads TGTGCCAGCAGTCCTTTTACCGCGACTCGTGGAATGAGCAATCAGCCCCAGCATTTT. Encoded protein: CASSPFTATRGMSNQPQHF.